Here is one TCR beta chain with its context. What it binds is unknown. Using immunoSEQ multiplex PCR, the repertoire was profiled, and TCRdb retains in-frame clones only, with some absent. The sample has approximately 120,000 clones, 92% seen once. The data stem from a study of siplizumab effects on memory and regulatory T cells. Germline V gene lookup returns CDR1 SGHDN and CDR2 FVKESK. The length of the CDR3 is 15 residues. The V end was cut by 0 bases, the J end by 6 bases, with 13 bases between. Study conclusions and caveats: Alloreactive sequences tracing back to unstimulated CD4+ memory cells fell significantly with siplizumab.

This TCR came from a human donor in good health. Sequencing was carried out using Tregs sorted from blood. V is TRBV14 and J is TRBJ2-3, with D possibly being TRBD2 (5 bases). CDR3 amino acids: CASSQEGLASDTQYF. The CDR3 coding sequence is TGTGCCAGCAGCCAAGAAGGCCTAGCTTCGGATACGCAGTATTTT.